The entry below gives a single TCR beta chain sequence along with its context. Its antigen is currently unknown. This record comes from a study of shared clonotypes between healthy human individuals. At the level of the study: Three CD4 naive, three CD4 memory, two CD8 naive and one CD8 memory plate were used per donor.

Selected positively for CCR7 and CD45RO-negative, naive CD8 cells excluded terminally differentiated effector memory CD45RA+ cells. Sequencing was at deep level. TCRdb keeps only in-frame clones here, not all; method: immunoSEQ multiplex PCR. This sample carries about 2 million clones, approximately 94% of them seen once, and the ten largest clones take roughly 1%. The CDR3 length is 15 residues. The V gene lost 6 bases and the J gene lost 2 bases, with 17 bases spanning the gap. The germline CDR1 and CDR2 sequences are MNHEY and SMNVEV (reference sequence). General study findings and limits: Although depth was large, rarefaction showed that sequencing of the sorted subsets was incomplete.

The rearrangement uses TRBV27 and TRBJ2-7; possible D gene TRBD2, 5 bases. Sequencing was done on a sample of naive CD8+ T cells sorted from blood. This receptor was obtained from a man between 18 and 35 years old in good health. The CDR3 is CASRRAGPQPYEQYF. The DNA for the CDR3 is TGTGCCAGCAGGAGGGCCGGGCCTCAGCCCTACGAGCAGTACTTC.